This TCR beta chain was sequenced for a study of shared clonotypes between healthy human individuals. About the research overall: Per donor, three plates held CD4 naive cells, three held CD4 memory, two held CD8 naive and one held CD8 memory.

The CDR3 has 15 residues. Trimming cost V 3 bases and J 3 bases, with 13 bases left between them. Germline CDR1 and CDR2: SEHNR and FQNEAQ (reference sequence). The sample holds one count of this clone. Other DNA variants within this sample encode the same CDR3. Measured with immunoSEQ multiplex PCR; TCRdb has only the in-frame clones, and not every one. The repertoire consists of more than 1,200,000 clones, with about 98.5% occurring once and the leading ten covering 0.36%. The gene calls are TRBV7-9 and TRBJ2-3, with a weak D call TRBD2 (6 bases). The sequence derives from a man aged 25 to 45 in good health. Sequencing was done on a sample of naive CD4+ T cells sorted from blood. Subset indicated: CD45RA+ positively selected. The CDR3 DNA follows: TGTGCCAGCAGCTTGGGGGGACTGGGTACAGATACGCAGTATTTT. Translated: CASSLGGLGTDTQYF.